These T cell receptor beta chains were read from a single sample in a study of response to subunit inactivated influenza vaccine. TCRdb re-analysed the RT-PCR reads in MiXCR, keeping a single row per CDR3 protein. The sample yields around 470,000 distinct CDR3 sequences, 6% to 9% seen once. Sequenced here: PBMCs from blood, sampled around 25 months after vaccination. The receptors come from a man between 50 and 69 years old who received an inactivated influenza vaccine. CDR3s include the opening cysteine and the closing phenylalanine or tryptophan. A D gene is named only where the DNA matches it firmly. Clone size is not always given. Where it is, it says once, few, many or a class for expanded clones.

TRBJ2-7,12,NA,few,TRBV28,TGTGCCAGCAGTAACCCCGCCTACGAGCAGTACTTC,CASSNPAYEQYF
TRBJ2-1,14,TRBD1,many,TRBV6-1,TGTGCCAGCAGTCAAAATACAGGGGGACCTGAGCAGTTCTTC,CASSQNTGGPEQFF
TRBJ1-6,12,NA,few,TRBV10-3,TGTGCCATCAGTGAGAAGAATTCACCCCTCCACTTT,CAISEKNSPLHF
TRBJ1-1,13,NA,many,TRBV20-1,TGCAGTGCCACTGACAGCCTTGGGGCTGAAGCTTTCTTT,CSATDSLGAEAFF
TRBJ2-3,15,NA,NA,TRBV5-4,TGTGCCAGCAGCGCGAAGACTTATAGCACAGATACGCAGTATTTT,CASSAKTYSTDTQYF
TRBJ2-7,16,TRBD2,NA,TRBV7-2,TGTGCCAGCAGCTTAGGCTCCTTAACTAGCGGGCTTAAGCAGTACTTC,CASSLGSLTSGLKQYF
TRBJ2-5,14,NA,NA,TRBV2,TGTGCCAGCAGTGAAGCTTGGGGAGGAGAGACCCAGTACTTC,CASSEAWGGETQYF
TRBJ2-7,11,NA,NA,TRBV29-1,TGCAGCGTCCCCTGGGGGGCCGAGCAGTACTTC,CSVPWGAEQYF
TRBJ2-5,17,TRBD1,many,TRBV24-1,TGTGCCACCAGCTCCCCCGGAGGGACAGGGTCGGTGGAGACCCAGTACTTC,CATSSPGGTGSVETQYF
TRBJ2-3,13,NA,few,TRBV7-3,TGTGCCAGCAGCTCGGGGACGGCATCCACGCAGTATTTT,CASSSGTASTQYF
TRBJ2-5,14,NA,NA,TRBV2,TGTGCCAGCAACCTAAGGGGCGGAAAAGAGACCCAGTACTTC,CASNLRGGKETQYF
TRBJ1-1,13,NA,few,TRBV12-3/TRBV12-4,TGTGCCAGCGCACTCCTTATGAACACTGAAGCTTTCTTT,CASALLMNTEAFF
TRBJ2-3,15,TRBD2,many,TRBV7-2,TGTGCCAGCAGCAACAGCGGGGCGGACACAGATACGCAGTATTTT,CASSNSGADTDTQYF
TRBJ1-1,16,NA,NA,TRBV7-2,TGTGCCAGCAGCTTAGTTAGCGGCAGGGTGTCCACTGAAGCTTTCTTT,CASSLVSGRVSTEAFF
TRBJ1-1,14,NA,few,TRBV7-2,TGTGCCAGCAGCATTTCCCGACAGAACACTGAAGCTTTCTTT,CASSISRQNTEAFF
TRBJ1-1,13,NA,few,TRBV18,TGTGCCAGCTCATATGACATGAACACTGAAGCTTTCTTT,CASSYDMNTEAFF
TRBJ2-7,12,NA,NA,TRBV15,TGTGCCACCAGCAGATCTTATTACGAGCAGTACTTC,CATSRSYYEQYF
TRBJ2-5,13,NA,many,TRBV12-3/TRBV12-4,TGTGCCAGCAGTTTTTCGGGTCTAAAGACCCAGTACTTC,CASSFSGLKTQYF
TRBJ2-1,15,TRBD2,many,TRBV27,TGTGCCAGCAGTTCAGGGACTAGTCAGCTTCGGGAGCAGTTCTTC,CASSSGTSQLREQFF
TRBJ2-1,16,TRBD2,NA,TRBV6-5,TGTGCCAGCAGTTACCAGACGGGGGGAGCATACAATGAGCAGTTCTTC,CASSYQTGGAYNEQFF
TRBJ1-2,13,NA,many,TRBV12-3/TRBV12-4,TGTGCCAGCAACTCCGGGACGTATTATGGCTACACCTTC,CASNSGTYYGYTF
TRBJ2-2,16,NA,few,TRBV28,TGTGCCAGCAGTTTCCGACCACCACAAAACACCGGGGAGCTGTTTTTT,CASSFRPPQNTGELFF
TRBJ1-4,15,NA,NA,TRBV6-1,TGTGCCAGCAGCCCCAGAGTTTCAACTAATGAAAAACTGTTTTTT,CASSPRVSTNEKLFF
TRBJ2-7,14,NA,many,TRBV12-3/TRBV12-4,TGTGCCAGCAGTCGGGTTCCTGACTCCTACGAGCAGTACTTC,CASSRVPDSYEQYF
TRBJ2-4,15,TRBD1,NA,TRBV20-1,TGCAGTGCCGACGACAGGGGGCCTGCCAAAAACATTCAGTACTTC,CSADDRGPAKNIQYF
TRBJ2-2,15,NA,few,TRBV2,TGTGCCAGCAGACCGGGACTCGCGAACACCGGGGAGCTGTTTTTT,CASRPGLANTGELFF
TRBJ2-7,11,NA,many,TRBV14,TGTGCCAGCAGCCACGCAAACGAGCAGTACTTC,CASSHANEQYF
TRBJ2-1,15,TRBD1,many,TRBV24-1,TGTGCCACCAGTGATGGACAGGGCGCCTACAATGAGCAGTTCTTC,CATSDGQGAYNEQFF
TRBJ1-1,15,NA,NA,TRBV15,TGTGCCACCAGCAGAGATGTCGCAGGAGCCACTGAAGCTTTCTTT,CATSRDVAGATEAFF
TRBJ1-3,16,NA,NA,TRBV20-1,TGCAGTGCTAGAGATACGGACAGACCAACCGGAAACACCATATATTTT,CSARDTDRPTGNTIYF
TRBJ2-7,13,NA,many,TRBV7-9,TGTGCCAGCAGCTGGGACGGGGATTACGAGCAGTACTTC,CASSWDGDYEQYF
TRBJ2-7,16,TRBD1,NA,TRBV18,TGTGCCAGCTCACCAAGTAGGACAGGAGCCTCCTACGAGCAGTACTTC,CASSPSRTGASYEQYF
TRBJ1-1,15,NA,many,TRBV6-5,TGTGCCAGCAGTTACGGGAGGGGGGTGAACACTGAAGCTTTCTTT,CASSYGRGVNTEAFF
TRBJ2-7,13,NA,few,TRBV30,TGTGCCTCCGTAGGAGCTACAAGTTACGAGCAGTACTTC,CASVGATSYEQYF
TRBJ2-1,16,NA,NA,TRBV18,TGTGCCAGCTCGCCGCCAGCAGGAGGGCTGCCCAAAGAGCAGTTCTTC,CASSPPAGGLPKEQFF
TRBJ2-5,16,TRBD2,NA,TRBV28,TGTGCCAGCAGGTTACGGGTTAGCGGGGCCCAAGAGACCCAGTACTTC,CASRLRVSGAQETQYF
TRBJ2-3,14,NA,few,TRBV12-3/TRBV12-4,TGTGCCAGCAGTTTATTGGAGGGGTCAGATACGCAGTATTTT,CASSLLEGSDTQYF
TRBJ2-2,15,NA,NA,TRBV18,TGTGCCAGCTCAGAATTGTCAGGAAACACCGGGGAGCTGTTTTTT,CASSELSGNTGELFF
TRBJ2-7,17,TRBD1,NA,TRBV27,TGTGCCAGCAGTTCGACACAGGGGAATCTGGGTACTGCCGAGCAGTACTTC,CASSSTQGNLGTAEQYF
TRBJ2-5,13,NA,many,TRBV11-3,TGTGCCAGCAGCTCGGGGGTGGGGGAGACCCAGTACTTC,CASSSGVGETQYF
TRBJ2-7,12,NA,many,TRBV28,TGTGCCAGCAACGCAGGGTGGAATGAGCAGTACTTC,CASNAGWNEQYF
TRBJ2-7,15,TRBD1,few,TRBV6-1,TGTGCCAGCAGACGCTCCGGGACAGTCTCCTACGAGCAGTACTTC,CASRRSGTVSYEQYF
TRBJ2-7,15,TRBD2,many,TRBV28,TGTGCCAGCAGTTTGGGTAGCGGGGGGGCGTACGAGCAGTACTTC,CASSLGSGGAYEQYF
TRBJ1-2,13,NA,few,TRBV6-5,TGTGCCAGCAGTTACTCGGGCGACTATGGCTACACCTTC,CASSYSGDYGYTF
TRBJ2-1,18,TRBD2,few,TRBV6-2/TRBV6-3,TGTGCCAGCAGTTCCCTCCGCTTGGCGGGGGGCCATGACAATGAGCAGTTCTTC,CASSSLRLAGGHDNEQFF
TRBJ1-3,14,TRBD1,few,TRBV6-1,TGTGCCAGCAGTGACAGGGGGAAAGGAAACACCATATATTTT,CASSDRGKGNTIYF
TRBJ1-4,15,TRBD1,many,TRBV19,TGTGCCAGTAGTCCGAGGACAGGGGGAAATGAAAAACTGTTTTTT,CASSPRTGGNEKLFF
TRBJ2-2,14,NA,NA,TRBV20-1,TGCAGTGCTTTACCCGGGACCCGAGGTGGGGAGCTGTTTTTT,CSALPGTRGGELFF
TRBJ2-4,14,NA,few,TRBV7-2,TGTGCCAGCAGCCCTCCAGGACAAGGACGCGTCCCCTACTTC,CASSPPGQGRVPYF
TRBJ2-7,13,TRBD1,many,TRBV5-1,TGCGCCAGCAGCTTGCGGGACAGCTACGAGCAGTACTTC,CASSLRDSYEQYF
TRBJ1-1,18,TRBD1,many,TRBV12-3/TRBV12-4,TGTGCCAGCAGTCCCCACTGGACAGGGGGCGAGATTGGCACTGAAGCTTTCTTT,CASSPHWTGGEIGTEAFF
TRBJ2-1,13,NA,many,TRBV3-1,TGTGCCAGCAGCCCGGACAAATACAATGAGCAGTTCTTC,CASSPDKYNEQFF
TRBJ2-1,15,NA,NA,TRBV12-3/TRBV12-4,TGTGCCAGCAGCCCACCTCGGCCTCAAGGCAATGAGCAGTTCTTC,CASSPPRPQGNEQFF
TRBJ2-1,14,TRBD1,few,TRBV12-3/TRBV12-4,TGTGCCACATCGGGACAGGGCTTTTACAATGAGCAGTTCTTC,CATSGQGFYNEQFF